A selection of T cell receptor beta chains follows, all from one sample in a study of T cells in tuberculosis. Sequencing used immunoSEQ multiplex PCR; TCRdb keeps in-frame clones, though not all of them. The sample yields 70,000 to 95,000 clones, approximately 91% seen once. Sample: CD1b-GMM tetramer-negative cells sorted from PBMCs. The source of these receptors is an adult woman with latent tuberculosis. Both conserved end residues are part of each CDR3. The D gene is left open where the match is weak. Clone size appears in some rows only: once, few, many, or a class for an expanded clone.

abundance	v_gene	d_gene	j_gene	CDR3nt	CDR3aa
.	TRBV9	TRBD1	TRBJ1-1	TGTGCCAGCAGCGTACTGGGGACAGGGGTTGAAGCTTTCTTT	CASSVLGTGVEAFF
.	TRBV25-1	TRBD1	TRBJ2-2	TGTGCCAGCAGTGCTTACCCGATCACAGGGGGTGGCGGGGAGCTGTTTTTT	CASSAYPITGGGGELFF
once	TRBV7-6	.	TRBJ2-3	TGTGCCAGCAGCTTAGTCTCTGGGCTTAGCACAGATACGCAGTATTTT	CASSLVSGLSTDTQYF
few	TRBV5-6	TRBD1	TRBJ1-2	TGTGCCAGCAGCTTGAAGGGGGCCGCAGAGTCGATCTATGGCTACACCTTC	CASSLKGAAESIYGYTF
once	TRBV7-9	TRBD2	TRBJ2-5	TGTGCCAGCAGCTTCCCCGGACTAGCGGGGGGAGAGACCCAGTACTTC	CASSFPGLAGGETQYF
.	TRBV6-1	.	TRBJ1-1	TGTGCCAGCAGTGAAAGGAGGGGGAACACTGAAGCTTTCTTT	CASSERRGNTEAFF
.	TRBV27	.	TRBJ1-5	TGTGCCACGGGACGGGGGAATCAGCCCCAGCATTTT	CATGRGNQPQHF
.	TRBV9	TRBD1	TRBJ1-3	TGTGCCAGCAGCGTAGGAACGACAGGGAGATTGGGAAACACCATATATTTT	CASSVGTTGRLGNTIYF
.	TRBV7-9	.	TRBJ2-7	TGTGCCAGCAGCTTAGTATCGATCAGCTACGAGCAGTACTTC	CASSLVSISYEQYF
.	TRBV4-3	.	TRBJ2-2	TGCGCCAGCAGCCAACCTACAGGGCTTGGAGGCACCGGGGAGCTGTTTTTT	CASSQPTGLGGTGELFF
.	TRBV15	.	TRBJ1-5	TGTGCCACCAGCAGTGGGGGGTATCAGCCCCAGCATTTT	CATSSGGYQPQHF
.	TRBV29-1	.	TRBJ1-4	TGCAGCGTTGAAGTCCGCGGGGTGGTGTTTTTT	CSVEVRGVVFF
.	TRBV5-4	.	TRBJ2-1	TGTGCCAGCAGCCCTATTGGGCGTAGCTCCTACAATGAGCAGTTCTTC	CASSPIGRSSYNEQFF
.	TRBV6-5	.	TRBJ2-7	TGTGCCAGCAGTTACTCTCTGTGGCAGGCCTACGAGCAGTACTTC	CASSYSLWQAYEQYF
.	TRBV7-9	TRBD2	TRBJ2-5	TGTGCCAGCAGCCCCTTTAGCGGGGACGAGGCCCAGTACTTC	CASSPFSGDEAQYF
.	TRBV7-9	TRBD2	TRBJ2-5	TGTGCCAGCAGCTTAGGGGCGGGGGGGAGCGGCCAAGAGACCCAGTACTTC	CASSLGAGGSGQETQYF
.	TRBV5-1	TRBD2	TRBJ2-3	TGCGCCAGCAGCTTGGCCCCGCGGGGGGTTCCAGATACGCAGTATTTT	CASSLAPRGVPDTQYF
.	TRBV27	.	TRBJ1-2	TGTGCCAGCAGTTTCAGGGGCTTGGGTGGCTACACCTTC	CASSFRGLGGYTF
.	TRBV29-1	.	TRBJ1-6	TGCAGCGTTGGAACAGGGTCTAATTCACCCCTCCACTTT	CSVGTGSNSPLHF
.	TRBV7-7	TRBD1	TRBJ2-5	TGTGCTAGCAGTTCCGGACAGGGGAGTAGAGAGACCCAGTACTTC	CASSSGQGSRETQYF
.	TRBV27	.	TRBJ1-5	TGTGCCAGCAGTGCTTCTCCTAGGGGTCAGCCCCAGCATTTT	CASSASPRGQPQHF
.	TRBV30	.	TRBJ1-5	TGTGCCTGGAGCGCGGATAGCAATCAGCCCCAGCATTTT	CAWSADSNQPQHF
.	TRBV6-5	TRBD2	TRBJ2-3	TGTGCCAGCAGTACGGGACTAGCTAGCACAGATACGCAGTATTTT	CASSTGLASTDTQYF
.	TRBV5-1	TRBD1	TRBJ1-3	TGCGCCAGCAGCTTGGAAGGGGGCAGGGGACGAAACACCATATATTTT	CASSLEGGRGRNTIYF
.	TRBV19	.	TRBJ2-4	TGTGCCAGTAAGGACCTCAGTAGGGCAGGGGGGGCCAAAAACATTCAGTACTTC	CASKDLSRAGGAKNIQYF
once	TRBV27	.	TRBJ2-2	TGTGCCAGCAGTTTAGTCCACAGGGACACCGGGGAGCTGTTTTTT	CASSLVHRDTGELFF
.	TRBV27	.	TRBJ2-5	TGTGCCAGCAGTTCACGGACAGCCCTGGGGGAGACCCAGTACTTC	CASSSRTALGETQYF
.	TRBV6-6	TRBD2	TRBJ2-5	TGTGCCAGCAGTTACCCGCGGGGGGCCCCAGAGACCCAGTACTTC	CASSYPRGAPETQYF
few	TRBV28	.	TRBJ1-3	TGTGCCGTCAGGGGAGCCAACTCTGGAAACACCATATATTTT	CAVRGANSGNTIYF
.	TRBV6-6	.	TRBJ1-1	TGTGCCAGCAGCTCCCCGGGGAACACTGAAGCTTTCTTT	CASSSPGNTEAFF
.	TRBV11-2	.	TRBJ1-5	TGTGCCAGCAGCTTAAACAACAATCAGCCCCAGCATTTT	CASSLNNNQPQHF
.	TRBV29-1	TRBD2	TRBJ2-3	TGCACCGTCCGTGGGCCTCTAGCGGGGGGCCCCTCAGATACGCAGTATTTT	CTVRGPLAGGPSDTQYF
.	TRBV5-6	TRBD1	TRBJ2-7	TGTGCCAGCAGCGGATGGGACAGCCTAGAGCAGTACTTC	CASSGWDSLEQYF
.	TRBV2	TRBD1	TRBJ1-2	TGTGCCAGCAGTGAAGGGGACAGGAACTATGGCTACACCTTC	CASSEGDRNYGYTF
.	TRBV12-5	.	TRBJ1-1	TGTGCTAGTGCCGTCAGGGGGAACACTGAAGCTTTCTTT	CASAVRGNTEAFF
few	TRBV7-9	.	TRBJ2-4	TGTGCCAGCAGCCAGGGGAGGGGGGTAGCCAAAAACATTCAGTACTTC	CASSQGRGVAKNIQYF
.	TRBV2	TRBD2	TRBJ2-1	TGTGCCAGCGTCTCCGGGACTAGCGGGGGGTATGAGCAGTTCTTC	CASVSGTSGGYEQFF
.	TRBV4-2	.	TRBJ2-7	TGTGCCAGCAGCCAATCCCTGAGCTCCTACGAGCAGTACTTC	CASSQSLSSYEQYF
.	TRBV6-5	.	TRBJ1-4	TGTGCCACTCAAAGAACGAGGAAGGAAAAACTGTTTTTT	CATQRTRKEKLFF
.	TRBV2	TRBD2	TRBJ2-1	TGTGCCAGCAGCGTTACTAGCGGGGGGGCAGACAATGAGCAGTTCTTC	CASSVTSGGADNEQFF
once	TRBV18	.	TRBJ2-1	TGTGCCAGCTCACCACGGGGCGCCGGCTTCTACAATGAGCAGTTCTTC	CASSPRGAGFYNEQFF
.	TRBV29-1	.	TRBJ1-6	TGCAGCGTTCAGCCAGGGGAAAATTCACCCCTCCACTTT	CSVQPGENSPLHF
.	TRBV4-2	TRBD2	TRBJ2-1	TGTGCCAGCAGCCAGGGAATGGGACTAGCGGCTCCTGGGCAGTTCTTC	CASSQGMGLAAPGQFF
.	TRBV11-2	TRBD1	TRBJ1-2	TGTGCCAGCAGCCCGGGGACAGGGAGCTATGGCTACACCTTC	CASSPGTGSYGYTF
.	TRBV4-2	TRBD2	TRBJ2-3	TGTGCCAGCAGCAATAGAAAGGCGGCGGGGGGCGGGGATACGCAGTATTTT	CASSNRKAAGGGDTQYF
.	TRBV10-3	.	TRBJ1-2	TGTGCCATCAGTCTTGGGGCCTCGAATTATGGCTACACCTTC	CAISLGASNYGYTF
.	TRBV29-1	.	TRBJ2-5	TGCAGCGTTGTCCCACAGACGAAGACCCAGTACTTC	CSVVPQTKTQYF
.	TRBV7-9	.	TRBJ2-3	TGTGCCAGCAGCTCACAGTATTTT	CASSSQYF
few	TRBV2	TRBD1	TRBJ1-3	TGTGCCAGCAGTAGTACGCAGGGGGCTGGAAACACCATATATTTT	CASSSTQGAGNTIYF
.	TRBV6-6	TRBD1	TRBJ1-1	TGTGCCAGCAGTTACTCCTCCGGGACAGGGGAAGCTTTCTTT	CASSYSSGTGEAFF
.	TRBV6-4	.	TRBJ1-5	TGTGCCAGCAGGGCGGAGGGAGGGAGCAATCAGCCCCAGCATTTT	CASRAEGGSNQPQHF
once	TRBV5-6	TRBD1	TRBJ2-5	TGTGCCAGCAGCTGGGACAGGGGTTTCCAGGAGACCCAGTACTTC	CASSWDRGFQETQYF